This T cell receptor beta chain was recorded in a study of response to subunit inactivated influenza vaccine. The sample holds a few counts of this clonotype. Its antigen remains unknown. TCRdb called the RT-PCR reads again in MiXCR, with one record for every CDR3 protein. This table has about 480,000 distinct CDR3 sequences, approximately 11% appearing once. Per germline, CDR1 DFQATT and CDR2 SNEGSKA (reference sequence). The V gene lost 5 bases and the J gene lost 4 bases, with 17 bases spanning the gap. The CDR3 runs 14 residues. Points from the study as a whole: New T cells are recruited in small numbers by each seasonal influenza vaccination, according to the authors' suggestion.

This TCR derives from a middle-aged man who received an inactivated influenza vaccine. The material sequenced was PBMCs from blood, taken around seven weeks after vaccination. The gene calls are TRBV20-1 and TRBJ1-2; D is perhaps TRBD1 (6 bases). The CDR3 sequence is CSADAGGAVYGYTF. CDR3 DNA sequence: TGCAGTGCTGATGCGGGGGGGGCGGTCTATGGCTACACCTTC.